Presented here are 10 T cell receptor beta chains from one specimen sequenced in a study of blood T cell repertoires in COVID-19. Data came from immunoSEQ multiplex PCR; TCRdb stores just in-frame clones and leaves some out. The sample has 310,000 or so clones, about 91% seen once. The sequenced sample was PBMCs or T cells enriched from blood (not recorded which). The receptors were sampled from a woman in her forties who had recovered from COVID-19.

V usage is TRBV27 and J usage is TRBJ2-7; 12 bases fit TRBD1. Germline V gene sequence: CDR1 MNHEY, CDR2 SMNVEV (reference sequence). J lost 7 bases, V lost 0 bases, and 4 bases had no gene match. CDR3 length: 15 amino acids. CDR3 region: CASSLSGQGAREQYF. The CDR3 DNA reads TGTGCCAGCAGTTTATCGGGACAGGGGGCGCGTGAGCAGTACTTC.

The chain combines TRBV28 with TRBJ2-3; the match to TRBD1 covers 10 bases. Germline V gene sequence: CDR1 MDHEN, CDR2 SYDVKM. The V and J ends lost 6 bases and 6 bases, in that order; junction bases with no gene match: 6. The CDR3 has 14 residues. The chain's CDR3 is CASRAGTGVDTQYF. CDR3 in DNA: TGTGCCAGCAGAGCCGGGACAGGGGTGGATACGCAGTATTTT.

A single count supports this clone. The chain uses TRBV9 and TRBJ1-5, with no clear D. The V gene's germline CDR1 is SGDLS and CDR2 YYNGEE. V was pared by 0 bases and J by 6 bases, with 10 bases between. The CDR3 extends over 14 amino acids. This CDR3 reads CASSVGLSGQPQHF. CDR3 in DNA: TGTGCCAGCAGCGTAGGTCTTAGCGGTCAGCCCCAGCATTTT.

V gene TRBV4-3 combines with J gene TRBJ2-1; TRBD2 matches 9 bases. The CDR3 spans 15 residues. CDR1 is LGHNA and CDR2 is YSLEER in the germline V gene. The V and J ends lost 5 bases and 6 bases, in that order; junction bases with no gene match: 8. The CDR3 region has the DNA TGCGCCAGCAGCACGCGCGGGGGGGGCCGCAATGAGCAGTTCTTC. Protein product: CASSTRGGGRNEQFF.

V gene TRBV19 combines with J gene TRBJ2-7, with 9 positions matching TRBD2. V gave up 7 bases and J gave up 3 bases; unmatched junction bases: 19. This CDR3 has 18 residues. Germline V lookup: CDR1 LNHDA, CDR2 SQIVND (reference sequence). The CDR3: CASTKGVLAGTSSYEQYF. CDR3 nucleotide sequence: TGTGCCAGTACCAAGGGAGTGCTAGCGGGAACCTCAAGCTACGAGCAGTACTTC.

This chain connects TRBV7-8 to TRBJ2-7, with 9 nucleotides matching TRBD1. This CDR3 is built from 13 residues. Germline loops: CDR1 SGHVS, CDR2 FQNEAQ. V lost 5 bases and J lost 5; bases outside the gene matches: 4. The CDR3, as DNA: TGTGCCAGCAGCAAAGGGACAGGGAACGAGCAGTACTTC. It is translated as CASSKGTGNEQYF.

The CDR3 sequence: CASSPKRDSYEQYF. CDR3 bases: TGTGCCAGCTCACCGAAGCGGGACTCCTACGAGCAGTACTTC. The chain couples TRBV18 to TRBJ2-7; 7 bases fit TRBD2. The CDR3 length is 14 residues. J gave up 0 bases and V 3 bases, and 2 bases lay outside the gene matches. Looked up from germline, CDR1 is KGHSH and CDR2 is LQKENI. Variable domain in full (rest from reference TRBV18 and TRBJ2-7): NAGVMQNPRHLVRRRGQEARLRCSPMKGHSHVYWYRQLPEEGLKFMVYLQKENIIDESGMPKERFSAEFPKEGPSILRIQQVVRGDSAAYFCASSPKRDSYEQYFGPGTRLTVT.

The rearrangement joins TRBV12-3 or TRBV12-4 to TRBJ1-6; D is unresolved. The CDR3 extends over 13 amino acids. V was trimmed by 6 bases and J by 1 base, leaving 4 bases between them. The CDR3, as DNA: TGTGCCAGCAGCGGGTCCTATAATTCACCCCTCCACTTT. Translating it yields CASSGSYNSPLHF.

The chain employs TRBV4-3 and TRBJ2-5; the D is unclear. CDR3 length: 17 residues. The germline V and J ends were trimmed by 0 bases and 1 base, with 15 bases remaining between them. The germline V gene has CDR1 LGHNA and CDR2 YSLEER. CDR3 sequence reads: CASSQDPRPSRQETQYF. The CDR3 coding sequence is TGCGCCAGCAGCCAAGATCCGCGCCCTTCCCGCCAAGAGACCCAGTACTTC.

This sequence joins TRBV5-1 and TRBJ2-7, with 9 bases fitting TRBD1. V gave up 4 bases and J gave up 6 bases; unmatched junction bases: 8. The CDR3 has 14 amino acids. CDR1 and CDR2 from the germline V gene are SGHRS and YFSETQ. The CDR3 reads CASSQGQGQAEQYF. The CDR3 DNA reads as TGCGCCAGCAGCCAGGGACAGGGTCAAGCCGAGCAGTACTTC.